This T cell receptor beta chain is drawn from a study of T cells after yellow fever vaccination. Study outcomes and limitations: Boosting was followed by the reappearance of most primary-vaccination clones (approximately 95% CD4, around 90% CD8). Contamination of FACS-sorted repertoires by abundant clonotypes from the bulk population could occur.

CDR3 length equals 16 residues. Trimming removed 8 bases from V and 9 bases from J; junction bases left unmatched: 15. In germline, CDR1 is DFQATT, CDR2 SNEGSKA (reference sequence). TCRdb used MiXCR to reprocess the 5' RACE reads, holding one entry per CDR3 protein. The data contain nearly 550,000 distinct CDR3 sequences, 19% of them singletons. Concerning this clonotype: What it binds is not known.

The receptor was derived from a man under 40 who received the YFV17D yellow fever vaccine. The sample consisted of PBMCs, taken 15 days after the yellow fever booster vaccination. The chain uses TRBV20-1 and TRBJ2-1; 14 bases are shared with TRBD2. CDR3 in DNA: TGCAGTCAACACCCCAGGGGACTAGCGGGAGAGGTTGAGCAGTTCTTC. It yields the protein CSQHPRGLAGEVEQFF.